What follows is one T cell receptor (beta chain) and its context. Its antigen is currently unknown. The entry originates in a study of CD4 T cells in relation to SARS-CoV-2 and coronaviruses. Study background: After roughly 11 days of antigen culture, PBMC TCR beta CDR3s were sequenced. The restricting HLA molecule for shared crossreactive spike epitopes was mapped. Study-level results: The cross-reactivity analysis covered only spike protein, not other viral proteins. In roughly 65% of donors, memory CD4+ clonotypes crossrecognized SARS-CoV-2 and at least one common cold coronavirus spike.

Before the COVID-19 pandemic, during about 2010-2019, CD4+ T cells were taken from unexposed donors. After ten to eleven days of culture, CD4+ T cells were isolated. CDR1 SGDLS and CDR2 YYNGEE come from the germline V gene. This CDR3 region has 13 residues. The ends were cut back, 3 bases at V and 3 bases at J, with 9 bases in the middle. Here immunoSEQ multiplex PCR was the method, and the copy in TCRdb shows in-frame clones only, minus some. The table has approximately 30,000 clones, 74% seen once. Sequenced sample: CD4+ T cells from PBMCs, cultured in vitro. The chain combines TRBV9 with TRBJ1-2; D call uncertain. The TCR comes from a human donor in good health. CDR3 sequence: CASSAPGYYGYTF. In DNA, the CDR3 is TGTGCCAGCAGCGCCCCAGGTTACTATGGCTACACCTTC.